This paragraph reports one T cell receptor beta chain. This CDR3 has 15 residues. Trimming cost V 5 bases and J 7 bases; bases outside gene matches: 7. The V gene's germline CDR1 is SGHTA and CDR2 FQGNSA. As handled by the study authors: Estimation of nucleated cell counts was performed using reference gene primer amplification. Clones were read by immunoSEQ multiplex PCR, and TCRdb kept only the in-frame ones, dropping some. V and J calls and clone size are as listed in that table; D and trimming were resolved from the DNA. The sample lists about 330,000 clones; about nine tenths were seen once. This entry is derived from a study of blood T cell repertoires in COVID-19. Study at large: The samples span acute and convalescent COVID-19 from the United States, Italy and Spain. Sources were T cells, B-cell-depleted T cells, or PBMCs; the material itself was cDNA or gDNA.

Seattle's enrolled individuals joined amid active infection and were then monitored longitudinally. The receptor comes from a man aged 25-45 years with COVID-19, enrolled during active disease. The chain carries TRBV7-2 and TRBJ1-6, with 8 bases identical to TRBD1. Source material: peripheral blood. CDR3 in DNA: TGTGCCAGCAGCCTAGGACAGGGTAACAATTCACCCCTCCACTTT. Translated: CASSLGQGNNSPLHF.